Below, one T cell receptor (beta chain) is given with its context. Its specificity is unknown. General study points: Tumor-infiltrating Treg TCR alpha and beta sequences overlapped most with tumor naive CD4+ T cells, then blood naive. The larger-cohort validation was restricted to a single TCR beta V-J rearrangement rather than whole repertoires. Tumor memory CD4+ T cell TCR gene usage was found to cluster with blood and lymph node memory CD4+ cells and with lymph node naive CD4+ cells.

Full-length variable regions came from constant-region reverse primers plus semi-nested Nested Universal Primer A PCR. From the 5' RACE reads, TCRdb called clonotypes with MiXCR, one entry per CDR3 protein. The sample has about 43,000 distinct CDR3 sequences; roughly 22% are singletons. V gave up 6 bases and J gave up 5 bases, with 14 bases separating them. The CDR3 covers 13 residues. Germline-derived CDR1 and CDR2 are SGHRS and YFSETQ. The sorted Tregs were CD4+CD25+CD127-/low cells. This chain joins TRBV5-1 and TRBJ1-1; the D gene is possibly TRBD1 (5 bases). This TCR was sampled from a female donor with breast cancer. Specimen: Tregs sorted from a lymph node. In nucleotides, the CDR3 is TGCGCCAGCAAAGGCGAGGGGTGGACTGAAGCTTTCTTT. It yields the protein CASKGEGWTEAFF.